The sequence of this T cell receptor (beta chain) was determined in a study of radiotherapy plus CTLA-4 blockade in lung cancer. For the study at large: Objective responses arose in over 15% of patients, and approximately 28% experienced disease control. Study-level points and caveats: Clones of tumor-derived TCRs expanded in blood after radiotherapy plus ipilimumab.

CDR3 length: 14 amino acids. The germline V gene encodes CDR1 MDHEN and CDR2 SYDVKM. J gave up 1 base and V 7 bases, and 7 bases lay outside the gene matches. About this clone itself: Its antigen is still unknown.

Method: immunoSEQ multiplex PCR; TCRdb's copy keeps in-frame clones and lacks some. The repertoire holds tens of thousands of clones, with 70% to 90% as singletons. The source was peripheral blood, collected from a patient treated with radiotherapy plus ipilimumab. This clonotype originated in a human donor with non-small cell lung cancer whose response to radiotherapy plus ipilimumab could not be evaluated. The chain joins TRBV28 to TRBJ2-7; 7 bases are a match to TRBD2. The chain's CDR3 is CASIAAGVSYEQYF. The DNA for the CDR3 is TGTGCCAGCATAGCGGCGGGAGTGTCCTACGAGCAGTACTTC.